This is a list of T cell receptor beta chains from one sample in a study of CD4+ T cells in melanoma. Using immunoSEQ multiplex PCR, the repertoire was profiled, and TCRdb retains in-frame clones only, with some absent. The sample shows about 4,200 clones, 65% of them seen only once. Sequencing was done on a sample of cells from a culture (not recorded whether cultured in vitro). Receptors were obtained from a human donor with melanoma. CDR3s include the opening cysteine and the closing phenylalanine or tryptophan. Fields, in order: V gene, clone size, J gene, D gene, CDR3 DNA, CDR3 protein. The D gene is left open where the match is weak. Clone size is stated in some rows and not others, as once, few, many or a class when expanded.

v_call: TRBV11-1; clone_size: -; j_call: TRBJ2-3; d_call: -; cdr3_nt: TGTGCCAGCAGCTTAGAGGGGAGACAGGGCACAGATACGCAGTATTTT; cdr3_aa: CASSLEGRQGTDTQYF
v_call: TRBV2; clone_size: -; j_call: TRBJ1-2; d_call: -; cdr3_nt: TGTGCCAGCAGTAGGGCAGGGACCACACTTGTTAACTATGGCTACACCTTC; cdr3_aa: CASSRAGTTLVNYGYTF
v_call: TRBV2; clone_size: -; j_call: TRBJ1-2; d_call: -; cdr3_nt: TGTGCCAGCAGTGAACTGGCTGGAGCTAACTATGGCTACACCTTC; cdr3_aa: CASSELAGANYGYTF
v_call: TRBV14; clone_size: -; j_call: TRBJ2-2; d_call: -; cdr3_nt: TGTGCCAGCAGCCTCTCCCAAGGTGGGCTCGGGCAACCCGGGGAGCTGTTTTTT; cdr3_aa: CASSLSQGGLGQPGELFF
v_call: TRBV9; clone_size: -; j_call: TRBJ2-1; d_call: TRBD1; cdr3_nt: TGTGCCAGCAGCGACCGGACAGGGTGGGATGAGCAGTTCTTC; cdr3_aa: CASSDRTGWDEQFF
v_call: TRBV12-5; clone_size: -; j_call: TRBJ2-2; d_call: -; cdr3_nt: TGTGCTAGTGGGGTCACCGGGGAGCTGTTTTTT; cdr3_aa: CASGVTGELFF
v_call: TRBV6-5; clone_size: -; j_call: TRBJ1-1; d_call: -; cdr3_nt: TGTGCCAGCAACAGGGACGGGAACACTGAAGCTTTCTTT; cdr3_aa: CASNRDGNTEAFF
v_call: TRBV6-6; clone_size: -; j_call: TRBJ2-7; d_call: TRBD1; cdr3_nt: TGTGCCAGCAGTTACCCACAGGGGTCTACCTACGAGCAGTACTTC; cdr3_aa: CASSYPQGSTYEQYF
v_call: TRBV2; clone_size: -; j_call: TRBJ1-2; d_call: -; cdr3_nt: TGTGCCAGCAGCTTACAGGTCCCCTATGGCTACACCTTC; cdr3_aa: CASSLQVPYGYTF
v_call: TRBV6-6; clone_size: -; j_call: TRBJ2-1; d_call: -; cdr3_nt: TGTGCCAGCAGTTTGGGCAGCCTCAATGAGCAGTTCTTC; cdr3_aa: CASSLGSLNEQFF
v_call: TRBV28; clone_size: -; j_call: TRBJ1-5; d_call: -; cdr3_nt: TGTGCCAGCAGTTTAACGGGTGGTTGGCAGTACAATCAGCCCCAGCATTTT; cdr3_aa: CASSLTGGWQYNQPQHF
v_call: TRBV4-3; clone_size: -; j_call: TRBJ2-7; d_call: -; cdr3_nt: TGCGCCAGCAGCCAAGAGAGGACGGGTACCCTCTTTTACGAGCAGTACTTC; cdr3_aa: CASSQERTGTLFYEQYF
v_call: TRBV6-1; clone_size: -; j_call: TRBJ1-2; d_call: -; cdr3_nt: TGTGCCAGCAGTGATGGTGGGGCAGGGAGCCTCTATGGCTACACCTTC; cdr3_aa: CASSDGGAGSLYGYTF
v_call: TRBV14; clone_size: -; j_call: TRBJ2-7; d_call: -; cdr3_nt: TGTGCCAGCAGCCAAGACAGTTCCTACGAGCAGTACTTC; cdr3_aa: CASSQDSSYEQYF
v_call: TRBV10-3; clone_size: once; j_call: TRBJ2-1; d_call: TRBD1; cdr3_nt: TGTGCCACTTCGGGACAGGGTCGCTATGAGCAGTTCTTC; cdr3_aa: CATSGQGRYEQFF
v_call: TRBV11-2; clone_size: -; j_call: TRBJ1-6; d_call: -; cdr3_nt: TGTGCCAGCAGCCCCGACGGTTACATGAAGAGAGATTCACCCCTCCACTTT; cdr3_aa: CASSPDGYMKRDSPLHF
v_call: TRBV30; clone_size: -; j_call: TRBJ2-7; d_call: -; cdr3_nt: TGTGCCTGCGCTGGGCAGGGTCTCTACGAGCAGTACTTC; cdr3_aa: CACAGQGLYEQYF
v_call: TRBV10-3; clone_size: -; j_call: TRBJ2-7; d_call: -; cdr3_nt: TGTGCCATCAGTGAGTCTCCTTACGAGCAGTACTTC; cdr3_aa: CAISESPYEQYF
v_call: TRBV19; clone_size: -; j_call: TRBJ2-7; d_call: TRBD2; cdr3_nt: TGTGCCAGTAGTATAGCGGCTAGCGGGGGCGACGAGCAGTACTTC; cdr3_aa: CASSIAASGGDEQYF
v_call: TRBV19; clone_size: few; j_call: TRBJ2-1; d_call: -; cdr3_nt: TGTGCCAGTAGTACCTCCTTGGGGCCGCAAAACAATGAGCAGTTCTTC; cdr3_aa: CASSTSLGPQNNEQFF
v_call: TRBV19; clone_size: -; j_call: TRBJ2-5; d_call: TRBD2; cdr3_nt: TGTGCCAGTAGTCCCACAGCGGGGGGGCTGGAGACCCAGTACTTC; cdr3_aa: CASSPTAGGLETQYF
v_call: TRBV7-3; clone_size: -; j_call: TRBJ2-1; d_call: TRBD2; cdr3_nt: TGTGCCAGCAGCTTAGGCGGGGGGGCCAACAATGAGCAGTTCTTC; cdr3_aa: CASSLGGGANNEQFF
v_call: TRBV6-5; clone_size: -; j_call: TRBJ2-7; d_call: -; cdr3_nt: TGTGCCAGCAGTTACTCTGGCAGGGGCGTCTACGAGCAGTACTTC; cdr3_aa: CASSYSGRGVYEQYF
v_call: TRBV19; clone_size: -; j_call: TRBJ2-1; d_call: -; cdr3_nt: TGTGCCAGTAATTTAGGGGGGTCCTACAATGAGCAGTTCTTC; cdr3_aa: CASNLGGSYNEQFF
v_call: TRBV27; clone_size: few; j_call: TRBJ2-1; d_call: -; cdr3_nt: TGTGCCAGCAGCATAGTCGCTTACAATGAGCAGTTCTTC; cdr3_aa: CASSIVAYNEQFF
v_call: TRBV7-6; clone_size: -; j_call: TRBJ2-7; d_call: -; cdr3_nt: TGTGCCAGCAGCTTAGATCCTTCCTTCGAGCAGTACTTC; cdr3_aa: CASSLDPSFEQYF
v_call: TRBV9; clone_size: -; j_call: TRBJ1-2; d_call: TRBD1; cdr3_nt: TGTGCCAGCAGCGTAGAGGACAGGGGTATTGATGGCTACACCTTC; cdr3_aa: CASSVEDRGIDGYTF
v_call: TRBV18; clone_size: medium-sized; j_call: TRBJ1-1; d_call: -; cdr3_nt: TGTGCCAGCTCACCAAGTGGGGTTGACACTGAAGCTTTCTTT; cdr3_aa: CASSPSGVDTEAFF
v_call: TRBV4-2; clone_size: -; j_call: TRBJ1-1; d_call: -; cdr3_nt: TGTGCCAGCAGCCAAGATCCGGGGCTCAACGTCGCTTTCTTT; cdr3_aa: CASSQDPGLNVAFF
v_call: TRBV14; clone_size: -; j_call: TRBJ1-2; d_call: -; cdr3_nt: TGTGCCAGCAGCCAAGTGGGAGGGGAGAACTACACCTTC; cdr3_aa: CASSQVGGENYTF
v_call: TRBV5-6; clone_size: -; j_call: TRBJ1-5; d_call: -; cdr3_nt: TGTGCCAGCAGCTCAGACCGGGGCCTCAGCCAGCCCCAGCATTTT; cdr3_aa: CASSSDRGLSQPQHF
v_call: TRBV7-9; clone_size: medium-sized; j_call: TRBJ1-2; d_call: -; cdr3_nt: TGTGCCAGCAGCCCGCGTGAACTACAGGGTAGAAGGGGCTACACCTTC; cdr3_aa: CASSPRELQGRRGYTF
v_call: TRBV6-2/TRBV6-3; clone_size: once; j_call: TRBJ2-2; d_call: TRBD2; cdr3_nt: TGTGCCAGCAGTTACCCCGGGACTAGCGGGACCGGGGAGCTGTTTTTT; cdr3_aa: CASSYPGTSGTGELFF
v_call: TRBV19; clone_size: -; j_call: TRBJ1-2; d_call: -; cdr3_nt: TGTGCCAGTACCGCGGGTTGGGACTACACCTTC; cdr3_aa: CASTAGWDYTF
v_call: TRBV30; clone_size: few; j_call: TRBJ2-1; d_call: -; cdr3_nt: TGTGCCTGGAGTTCTACCCCGAGTGAGCAGTTCTTC; cdr3_aa: CAWSSTPSEQFF
v_call: TRBV19; clone_size: few; j_call: TRBJ1-1; d_call: -; cdr3_nt: TGTGCCAGTAGTATGCCGAACACTGAAGCTTTCTTT; cdr3_aa: CASSMPNTEAFF
v_call: TRBV28; clone_size: -; j_call: TRBJ2-1; d_call: -; cdr3_nt: TGTGCCAGCAGTTTATCGAATGAGCAGTTCTTC; cdr3_aa: CASSLSNEQFF
v_call: TRBV28; clone_size: -; j_call: TRBJ1-2; d_call: -; cdr3_nt: TGTGCCAGCAGTTTGGTCCAGGGGCCTGGGAGGTATGGCTACACCTTC; cdr3_aa: CASSLVQGPGRYGYTF
v_call: TRBV28; clone_size: -; j_call: TRBJ2-1; d_call: -; cdr3_nt: TGTGCCAGCAACCGAAACAATGAGCAGTTCTTC; cdr3_aa: CASNRNNEQFF
v_call: TRBV29-1; clone_size: -; j_call: TRBJ1-1; d_call: -; cdr3_nt: TGCAGCGTTGACGATTCGGGGAACACTGAAGCTTTCTTT; cdr3_aa: CSVDDSGNTEAFF